Below, 18 T cell receptor beta chains from the same sample are listed, as sequenced in a study of shared clonotypes between healthy human individuals. Profiled with immunoSEQ multiplex PCR; TCRdb holds only in-frame clones, not every one. The sample consists of fewer than 2.5 million clones, 93% of them appearing once. Specimen: naive CD4+ T cells from PBMCs. Stated subset: CD45RA+ positively selected. The origin of the receptors is a man aged 18 to 29 in good health. Some clones in this sample may be carry-over from other donors' samples.

The gene calls are TRBV7-9 and TRBJ1-2; TRBD1 aligns across 7 bases. The CDR3 covers 13 residues. Trimming took 4 bases from V and 8 from J; bases not matched to a gene: 7. From germline, CDR1 is SEHNR and CDR2 FQNEAQ (reference sequence). CDR3 protein: CASSSQTGPGYTF. For the CDR3, the DNA is TGTGCCAGCAGCTCACAGACAGGGCCGGGCTACACCTTC.

The chain has TRBV5-1 and TRBJ2-7, with 7 bases that match TRBD2. Germline V gene lookup returns CDR1 SGHRS and CDR2 YFSETQ. This CDR3 spans 18 amino acids. With 3 bases clipped from V and 2 bases from J, the junction kept 17 bases outside the gene matches. The CDR3 region has the DNA TGCGCCAGCAGCTCGAAAACGGTAGGGTTAACTAGCGCCTACGAGCAGTACTTC. Translation gives CASSSKTVGLTSAYEQYF.

The V gene is TRBV7-2, the J gene TRBJ2-4, with D possibly being TRBD2 (5 bases). Germline CDR1 and CDR2: SGHTA and FQGNSA. This CDR3 has 13 amino acids. V lost 5 bases, J lost 8 bases, and 13 bases lay in between. The chain's CDR3 is CASSGEQRHIQYF. The DNA of the CDR3 is TGTGCCAGCAGCGGCGAGCAGCGGCACATTCAGTACTTC.

The genes are TRBV4-1 and TRBJ2-7, with 16 bases aligning to TRBD2. Germline assignment: CDR1 MGHRA and CDR2 YSYEKL. Losses at the gene ends were 2 bases for V and 3 bases for J; bases not matched to a gene: 10. The CDR3 is made up of 19 amino acids. CDR3 protein: CASSQTYGTSGRAVYEQYF. In nucleotides, the CDR3 is TGCGCCAGCAGCCAAACATACGGGACTAGCGGGAGGGCCGTCTACGAGCAGTACTTC.

The gene calls are TRBV7-9 and TRBJ2-3; perhaps TRBD2 as D (5 bases). CDR1 SEHNR and CDR2 FQNEAQ come from the germline V gene (reference sequence). This CDR3 comprises 18 residues. Deletions cut 1 base from V and 0 bases from J, with 17 bases between. This chain's CDR3 is CASSLGALTGSSTDTQYF. CDR3 DNA sequence: TGTGCCAGCAGCTTAGGGGCTCTCACGGGATCTAGCACAGATACGCAGTATTTT.

The chain carries TRBV4-1 and TRBJ1-1; D unclear. Germline V CDR1 and CDR2: MGHRA, YSYEKL. This CDR3 is 16 amino acids long. V gave up 4 bases and J gave up 0 bases, with 15 bases separating them. The CDR3 reads CASSPFTLGMNTEAFF. The CDR3 nucleotides read TGCGCCAGCAGCCCTTTTACCCTTGGGATGAACACTGAAGCTTTCTTT.

The chain is built from TRBV5-1 and TRBJ1-2, with 8 nucleotides matching TRBD1. V shed 5 bases, J shed 3 bases, and the junction held 15 bases outside the gene matches. CDR1 SGHRS and CDR2 YFSETQ come from the germline V gene. The CDR3 totals 17 residues. CDR3 amino acids: CASSQRGLRGQDYGYTF. CDR3 bases: TGCGCCAGCAGTCAACGGGGGTTGAGGGGACAGGACTATGGCTACACCTTC.

The CDR3 region is CASSNPTVNTEAFF. Written as DNA, the CDR3 is TGTGCCAGCAGCAACCCGACAGTTAACACTGAAGCTTTCTTT. The chain uses TRBV7-2 and TRBJ1-1, with TRBD1 as a possible D gene (5 bases). Germline V gene data show CDR1 as SGHTA and CDR2 as FQGNSA. V shed 5 bases and J shed 2 bases, with 12 bases lying between them. CDR3 length equals 14 residues.

This sequence joins TRBV5-1 and TRBJ2-5; 7 nucleotides match TRBD1. TRBJ2-7 matches the DNA end more closely, so the J call is doubtful. The CDR3 contains 15 residues. From germline, CDR1 is SGHRS and CDR2 YFSETQ. The CDR3 protein is CASSDYRGGTYEQYF. In DNA, the CDR3 is TGCGCCAGCAGCGATTACAGGGGTGGGACCTACGAGCAGTACTTC.

On this clone: Other DNA sequences of this sample code for an identical CDR3. This chain links TRBV5-1 with TRBJ2-6; D is uncertain. The CDR3 runs 14 residues. Germline CDR1 reads SGHRS; CDR2 reads YFSETQ. Trimming removed 2 bases at V and 0 bases at J, with 3 bases between. CDR3 amino acids: CASSFDSGANVLTF. In DNA form, the CDR3 reads TGCGCCAGCAGCTTCGACTCTGGGGCCAACGTCCTGACTTTC.

CDR3 region: CASSSDRASEQYF. As DNA, the CDR3 is TGTGCCAGCAGCTCAGACAGGGCAAGCGAGCAGTACTTC. This chain uses TRBV11-2 with TRBJ2-7, with 7 nucleotides matching TRBD1. The CDR3 has 13 amino acids. Germline CDR1 is SGHAT and CDR2 is FQNNGV. V trimming: 4 bases; J trimming: 6 bases; junction bases outside the gene matches: 6.

The rearrangement joins TRBV29-1 to TRBJ1-2; perhaps TRBD1 as D (6 bases). V gave up 8 bases and J gave up 6 bases, with 13 bases separating them. The CDR3 is 11 residues long. Germline CDR1 SQVTM, CDR2 ANQGSEA. The CDR3 spells CSFNRVDGYTF. Written as DNA, the CDR3 is TGCAGCTTCAACAGGGTGGATGGCTACACCTTC.

The chain uses TRBV6-1 and TRBJ2-1; D uncertain. Germline V lookup: CDR1 MNHNS, CDR2 SASEGT. Trimming shortened V by 7 bases and J by 6 bases, and 10 bases separated the two germline ends. The CDR3 contains 12 residues. The CDR3 is CASISGPNEQFF. The CDR3 DNA reads as TGTGCCAGCATCTCCGGCCCCAATGAGCAGTTCTTC.

In the case of this clone: Other DNA sequences in the same sample also yield this CDR3. V gene TRBV5-1 combines with J gene TRBJ1-4, with D hard to call. Germline V gene lookup returns CDR1 SGHRS and CDR2 YFSETQ. The ends were cut back, 3 bases at V and 0 bases at J, with 9 bases in the middle. The CDR3 contains 15 residues. The CDR3 bases are TGCGCCAGCAGCTCCAACTCAGCAACTAATGAAAAACTGTTTTTT. This translates into CASSSNSATNEKLFF.

This chain joins TRBV7-9 and TRBJ2-6; 9 nucleotides match TRBD1. The V segment lost 5 bases and the J segment 2 bases; nucleotides outside the gene matches: 13. The V gene's germline CDR1 is SEHNR and CDR2 FQNEAQ (reference sequence). The CDR3 is 19 residues long. Here the CDR3 reads CASSPSPPTGGAGANVLTF. In DNA form, the CDR3 reads TGTGCCAGCAGCCCATCCCCCCCCACAGGGGGCGCTGGGGCCAACGTCCTGACTTTC. The complete variable domain, with remaining parts taken from reference TRBV7-9 and TRBJ2-6, reads DTGVSQNPRHKITKRGQNVTFRCDPISEHNRLYWYRQTLGQGPEFLTYFQNEAQLEKSRLLSDRFSAERPKGSFSTLEIQRTEQGDSAMYLCASSPSPPTGGAGANVLTFGAGSRLTVL.

To note about this clone: This sample includes further DNA sequences coding for the same CDR3. The chain joins TRBV5-1 to TRBJ2-7; D may correspond to TRBD1 or TRBD2 (5 bases each). This CDR3 is built from 15 residues. V gave up 1 base and J gave up 2 bases, with 13 bases separating them. CDR1 and CDR2 (germline): SGHRS, YFSETQ. As DNA, the CDR3 is TGCGCCAGCAGCTTGACCGGGACGGGGACCTACGAGCAGTACTTC. Translation gives CASSLTGTGTYEQYF.

This sequence joins TRBV4-3 and TRBJ1-1; D remains unclear. Trimming cost V 4 bases and J 2 bases, with 8 bases left between them. In germline, CDR1 is LGHNA, CDR2 YSLEER. The length of the CDR3 is 13 residues. CDR3 coding DNA: TGCGCCAGCAGCCCCTTGTACAACACTGAAGCTTTCTTT. This translates into CASSPLYNTEAFF.

The V call is TRBV18, the J call TRBJ2-3, with unresolved D. From germline, CDR1 is KGHSH and CDR2 LQKENI. The CDR3 length is 14 residues. The ends were cut back, 8 bases at V and 1 base at J, with 13 bases in the middle. The CDR3 protein is CASRLGLGTDTQYF. The DNA for the CDR3 is TGTGCCAGCAGACTCGGCCTAGGCACAGATACGCAGTATTTT.